This TCR beta chain is drawn from a study of long-term antiretroviral therapy in people with HIV. Study-level results: In samples taken after ART, diversity increased but remained below transplant donor control levels.

Run at survey level, the immunoSEQ assay was version v3.0. Sequencing was performed with immunoSEQ multiplex PCR; in TCRdb, only in-frame clones are kept and a portion is missing. The sample contains roughly 25,000 clones, roughly 79% of which appear only once. The CDR3 is made up of 19 amino acids. With 4 bases removed from V and 3 bases from J, the gap between germline ends came to 29 bases. Germline V gene data show CDR1 as SGHRS and CDR2 as YFSETQ. The sample holds one count of this clone. What it binds is unknown. The chain employs TRBV5-1 and TRBJ2-7; D is tentatively TRBD1 or TRBD2 (5 bases each). This receptor was taken from a man aged 25-45 years with HIV. The material sequenced was unsorted PBMCs, taken 2.1 years after starting antiretroviral therapy. The CDR3 is CASSPRPFEGKQLVYEQYF. The CDR3 DNA is TGCGCCAGCAGCCCCCGGCCCTTCGAGGGGAAGCAATTGGTCTACGAGCAGTACTTC.